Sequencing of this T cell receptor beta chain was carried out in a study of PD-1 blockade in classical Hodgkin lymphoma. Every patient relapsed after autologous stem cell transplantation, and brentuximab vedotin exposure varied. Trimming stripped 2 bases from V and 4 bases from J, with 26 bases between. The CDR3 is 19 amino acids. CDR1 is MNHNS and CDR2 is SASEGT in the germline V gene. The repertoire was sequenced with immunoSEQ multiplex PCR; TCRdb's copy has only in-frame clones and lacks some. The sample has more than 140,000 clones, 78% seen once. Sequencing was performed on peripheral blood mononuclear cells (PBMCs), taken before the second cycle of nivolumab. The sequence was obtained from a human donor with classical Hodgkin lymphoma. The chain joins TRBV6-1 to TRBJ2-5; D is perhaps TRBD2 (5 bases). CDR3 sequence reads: CASSERAGRATGVGETQYF. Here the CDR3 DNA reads TGTGCCAGCAGTGAAAGGGCGGGTAGGGCTACCGGGGTAGGAGAGACCCAGTACTTC.